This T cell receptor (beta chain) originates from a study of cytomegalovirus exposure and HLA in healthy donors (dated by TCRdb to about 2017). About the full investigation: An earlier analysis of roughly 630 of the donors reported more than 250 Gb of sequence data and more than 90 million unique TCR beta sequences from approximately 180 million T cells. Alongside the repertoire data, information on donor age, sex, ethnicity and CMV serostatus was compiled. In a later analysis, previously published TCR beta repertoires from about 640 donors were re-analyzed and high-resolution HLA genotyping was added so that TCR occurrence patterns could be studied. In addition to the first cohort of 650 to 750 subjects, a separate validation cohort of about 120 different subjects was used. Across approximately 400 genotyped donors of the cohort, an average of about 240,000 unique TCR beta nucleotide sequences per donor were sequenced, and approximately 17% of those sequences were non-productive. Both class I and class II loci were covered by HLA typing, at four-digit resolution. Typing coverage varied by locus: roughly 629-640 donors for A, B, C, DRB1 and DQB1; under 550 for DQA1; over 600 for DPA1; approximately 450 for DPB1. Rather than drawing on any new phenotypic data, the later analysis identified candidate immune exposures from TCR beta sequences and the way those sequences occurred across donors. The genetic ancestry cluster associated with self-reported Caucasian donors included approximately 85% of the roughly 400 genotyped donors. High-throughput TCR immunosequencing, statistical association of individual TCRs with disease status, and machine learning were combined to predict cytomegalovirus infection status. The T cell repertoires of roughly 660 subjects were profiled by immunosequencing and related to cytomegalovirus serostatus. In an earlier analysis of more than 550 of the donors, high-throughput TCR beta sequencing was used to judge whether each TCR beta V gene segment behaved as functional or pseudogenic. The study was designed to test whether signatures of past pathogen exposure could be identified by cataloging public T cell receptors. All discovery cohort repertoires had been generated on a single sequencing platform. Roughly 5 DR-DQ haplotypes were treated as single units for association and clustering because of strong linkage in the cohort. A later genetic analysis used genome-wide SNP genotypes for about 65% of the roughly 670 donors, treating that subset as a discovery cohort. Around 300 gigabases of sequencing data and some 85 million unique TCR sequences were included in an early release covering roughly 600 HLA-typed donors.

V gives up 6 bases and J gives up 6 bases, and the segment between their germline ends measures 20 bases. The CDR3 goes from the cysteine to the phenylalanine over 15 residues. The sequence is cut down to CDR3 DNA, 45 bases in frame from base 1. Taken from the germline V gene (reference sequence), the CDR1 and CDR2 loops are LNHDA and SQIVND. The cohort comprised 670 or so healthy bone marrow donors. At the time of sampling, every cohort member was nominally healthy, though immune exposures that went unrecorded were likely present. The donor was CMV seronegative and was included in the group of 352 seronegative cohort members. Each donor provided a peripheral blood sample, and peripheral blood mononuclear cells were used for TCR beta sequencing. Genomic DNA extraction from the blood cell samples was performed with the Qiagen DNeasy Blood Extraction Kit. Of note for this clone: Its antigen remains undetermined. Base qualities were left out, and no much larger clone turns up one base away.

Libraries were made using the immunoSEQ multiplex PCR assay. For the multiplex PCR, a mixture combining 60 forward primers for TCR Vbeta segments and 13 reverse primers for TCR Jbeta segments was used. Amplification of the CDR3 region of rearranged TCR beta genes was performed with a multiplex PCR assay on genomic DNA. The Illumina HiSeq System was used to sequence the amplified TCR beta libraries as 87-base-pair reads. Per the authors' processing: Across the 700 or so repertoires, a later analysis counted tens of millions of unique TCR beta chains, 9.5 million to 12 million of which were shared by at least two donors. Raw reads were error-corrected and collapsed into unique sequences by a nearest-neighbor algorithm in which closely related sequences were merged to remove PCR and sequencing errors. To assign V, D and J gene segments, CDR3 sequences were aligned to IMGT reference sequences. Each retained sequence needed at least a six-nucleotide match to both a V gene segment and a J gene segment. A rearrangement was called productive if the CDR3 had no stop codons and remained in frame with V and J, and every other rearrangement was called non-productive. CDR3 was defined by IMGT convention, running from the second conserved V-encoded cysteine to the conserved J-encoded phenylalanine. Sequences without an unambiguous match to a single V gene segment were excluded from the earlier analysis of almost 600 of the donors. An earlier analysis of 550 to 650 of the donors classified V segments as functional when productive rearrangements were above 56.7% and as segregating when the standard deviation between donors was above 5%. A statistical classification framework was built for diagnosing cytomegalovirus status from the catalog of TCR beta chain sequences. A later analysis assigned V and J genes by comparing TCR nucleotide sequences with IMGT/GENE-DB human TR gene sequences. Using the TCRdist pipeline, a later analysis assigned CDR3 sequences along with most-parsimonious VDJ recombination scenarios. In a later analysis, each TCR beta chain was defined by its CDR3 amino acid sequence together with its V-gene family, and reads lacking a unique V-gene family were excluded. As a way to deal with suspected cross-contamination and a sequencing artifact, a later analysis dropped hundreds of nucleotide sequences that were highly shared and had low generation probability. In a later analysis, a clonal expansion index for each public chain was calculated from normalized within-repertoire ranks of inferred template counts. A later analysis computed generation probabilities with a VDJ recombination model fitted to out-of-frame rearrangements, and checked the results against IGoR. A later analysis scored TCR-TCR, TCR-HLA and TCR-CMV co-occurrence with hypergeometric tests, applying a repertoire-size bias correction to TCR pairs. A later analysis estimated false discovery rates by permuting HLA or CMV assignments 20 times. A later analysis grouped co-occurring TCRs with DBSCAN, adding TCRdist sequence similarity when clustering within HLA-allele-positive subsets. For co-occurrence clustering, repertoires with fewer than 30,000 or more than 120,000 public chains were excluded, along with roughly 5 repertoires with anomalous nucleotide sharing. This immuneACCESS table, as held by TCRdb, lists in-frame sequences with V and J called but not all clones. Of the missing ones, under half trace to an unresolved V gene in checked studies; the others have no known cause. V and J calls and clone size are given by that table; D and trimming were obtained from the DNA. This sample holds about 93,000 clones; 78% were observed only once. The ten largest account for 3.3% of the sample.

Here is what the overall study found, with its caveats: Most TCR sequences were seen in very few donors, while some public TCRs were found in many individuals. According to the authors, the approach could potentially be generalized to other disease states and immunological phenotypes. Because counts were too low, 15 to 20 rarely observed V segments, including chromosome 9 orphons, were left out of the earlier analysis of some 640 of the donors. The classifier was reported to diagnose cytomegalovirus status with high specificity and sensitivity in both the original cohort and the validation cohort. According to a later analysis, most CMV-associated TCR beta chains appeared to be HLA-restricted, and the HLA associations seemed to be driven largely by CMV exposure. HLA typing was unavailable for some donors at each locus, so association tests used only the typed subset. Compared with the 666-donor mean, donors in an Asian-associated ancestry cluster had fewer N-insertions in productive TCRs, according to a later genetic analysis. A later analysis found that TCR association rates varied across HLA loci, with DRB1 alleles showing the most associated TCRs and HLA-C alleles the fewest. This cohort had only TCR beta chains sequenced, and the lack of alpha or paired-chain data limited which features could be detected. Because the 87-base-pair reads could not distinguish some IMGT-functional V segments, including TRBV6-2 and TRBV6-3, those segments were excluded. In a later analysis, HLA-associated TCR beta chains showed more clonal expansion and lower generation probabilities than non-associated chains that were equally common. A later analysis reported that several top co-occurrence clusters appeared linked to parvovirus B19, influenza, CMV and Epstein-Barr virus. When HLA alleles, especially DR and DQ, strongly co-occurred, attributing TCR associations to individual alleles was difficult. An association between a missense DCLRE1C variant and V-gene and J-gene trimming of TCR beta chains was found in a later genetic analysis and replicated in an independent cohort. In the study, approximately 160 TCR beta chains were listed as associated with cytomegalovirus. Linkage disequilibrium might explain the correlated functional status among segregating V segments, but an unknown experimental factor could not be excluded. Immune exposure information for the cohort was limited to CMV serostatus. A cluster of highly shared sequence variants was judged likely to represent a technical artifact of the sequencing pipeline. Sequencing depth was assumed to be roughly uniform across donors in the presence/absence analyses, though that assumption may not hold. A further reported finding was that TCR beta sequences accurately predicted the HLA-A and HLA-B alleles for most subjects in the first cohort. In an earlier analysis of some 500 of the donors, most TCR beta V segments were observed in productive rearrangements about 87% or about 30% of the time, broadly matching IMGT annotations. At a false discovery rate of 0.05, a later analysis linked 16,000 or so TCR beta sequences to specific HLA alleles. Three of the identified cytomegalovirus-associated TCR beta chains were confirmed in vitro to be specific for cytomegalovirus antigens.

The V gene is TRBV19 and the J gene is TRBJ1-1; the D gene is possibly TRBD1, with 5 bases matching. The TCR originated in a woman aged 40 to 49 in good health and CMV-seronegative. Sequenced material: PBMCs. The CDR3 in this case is CASSHTATRGAEAFF. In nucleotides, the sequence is TGTGCCAGTAGCCACACGGCCACCCGGGGGGCTGAAGCTTTCTTT.